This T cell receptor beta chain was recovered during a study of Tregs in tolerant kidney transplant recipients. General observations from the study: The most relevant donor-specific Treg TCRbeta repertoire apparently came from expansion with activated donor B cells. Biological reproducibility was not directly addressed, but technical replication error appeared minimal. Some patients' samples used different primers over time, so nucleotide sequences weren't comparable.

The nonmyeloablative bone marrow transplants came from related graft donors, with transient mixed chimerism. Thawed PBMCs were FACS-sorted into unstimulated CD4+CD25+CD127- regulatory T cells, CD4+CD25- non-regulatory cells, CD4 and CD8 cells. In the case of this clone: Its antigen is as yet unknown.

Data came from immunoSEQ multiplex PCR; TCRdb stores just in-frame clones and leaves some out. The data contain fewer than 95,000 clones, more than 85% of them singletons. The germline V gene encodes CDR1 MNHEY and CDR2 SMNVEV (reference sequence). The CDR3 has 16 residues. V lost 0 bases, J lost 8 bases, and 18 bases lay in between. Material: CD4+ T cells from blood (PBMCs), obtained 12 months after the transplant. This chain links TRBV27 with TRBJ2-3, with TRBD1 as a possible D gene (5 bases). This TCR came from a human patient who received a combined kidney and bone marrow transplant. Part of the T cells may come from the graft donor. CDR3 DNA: TGTGCCAGCAGTTTATCTCTAACGGCAGGGCTCGGTACGCAGTATTTT. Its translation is CASSLSLTAGLGTQYF.